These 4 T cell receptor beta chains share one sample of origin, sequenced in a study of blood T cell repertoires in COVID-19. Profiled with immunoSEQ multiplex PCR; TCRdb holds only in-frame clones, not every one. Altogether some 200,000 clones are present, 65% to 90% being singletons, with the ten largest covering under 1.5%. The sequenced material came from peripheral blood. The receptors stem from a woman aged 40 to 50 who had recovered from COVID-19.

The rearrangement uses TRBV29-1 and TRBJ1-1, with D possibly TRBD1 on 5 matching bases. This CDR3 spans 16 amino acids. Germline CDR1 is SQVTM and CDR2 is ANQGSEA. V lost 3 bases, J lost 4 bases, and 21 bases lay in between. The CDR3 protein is CSVEVAMGPVRTEAFF. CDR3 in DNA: TGCAGCGTTGAGGTGGCAATGGGGCCCGTTCGCACTGAAGCTTTCTTT.

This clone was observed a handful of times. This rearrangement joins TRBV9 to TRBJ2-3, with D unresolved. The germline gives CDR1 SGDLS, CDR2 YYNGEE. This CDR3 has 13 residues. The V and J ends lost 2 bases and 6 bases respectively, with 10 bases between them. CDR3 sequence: CASSVIAADTQYF. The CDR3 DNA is TGTGCCAGCAGCGTTATAGCAGCTGATACGCAGTATTTT.

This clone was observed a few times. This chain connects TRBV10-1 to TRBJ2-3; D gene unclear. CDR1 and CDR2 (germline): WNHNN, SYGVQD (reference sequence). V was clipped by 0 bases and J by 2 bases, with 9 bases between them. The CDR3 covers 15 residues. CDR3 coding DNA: TGCGCCAGCAGTGAGTCGAGGCATCCCACAGATACGCAGTATTTT. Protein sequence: CASSESRHPTDTQYF.

The CDR3 spells CASEDREGQPQHF. The CDR3 DNA is TGTGCCAGCGAGGACAGGGAGGGCCAGCCCCAGCATTTT. The rearrangement uses TRBV6-5 and TRBJ1-5, with 8 bases matching TRBD1. Germline CDR1 MNHEY, CDR2 SVGAGI. The CDR3 runs 13 residues. Losses at the gene ends were 8 bases for V and 7 bases for J; bases not matched to a gene: 7.